This T cell receptor beta chain was sequenced for a study of T cell responses to AZD1222 COVID-19 vaccine. Study results and caveats: Mostly white British, mostly female donors; authors suggested clonal diversity may be underestimated. Spike-specific TCR breadth and depth went up after people got two AZD1222 doses. At baseline, seropositivity was found in only a handful of AZD1222 recipients. Within unmutated variant regions lay the reported targets of nearly half of spike-specific TCRs.

Some clones are missing from TCRdb's copy, which holds only in-frame ones; the method was immunoSEQ multiplex PCR. The table lists 150,000 to 200,000 clones, around 87% of them singletons. This CDR3 has 11 amino acids. Germline V lookup: CDR1 SGHDT, CDR2 YYEEEE. The germline V and J ends were trimmed by 0 bases and 7 bases, with 4 bases remaining between them. Concerning this clone itself: What it binds is not known.

The sequence derives from an adult in good health. Sample: peripheral blood, taken on day 0 of AZD1222 vaccination. This sequence joins TRBV5-6 and TRBJ1-1, with D unclear. The CDR3 protein is CASSLGLEAFF. In DNA form, the CDR3 reads TGTGCCAGCAGCTTGGGGCTTGAAGCTTTCTTT.